Listed below are T cell receptor beta chains from one sample, sequenced in a study of blood T cell repertoires in COVID-19. Libraries were prepared by immunoSEQ multiplex PCR; TCRdb keeps only in-frame clonotypes and omits some of them. Of 200,000 or so clones in the sample, 70% to 85% are singletons; the top ten hold 6.9%. The sequencing input was peripheral blood. The receptor set was obtained from a human donor with acute or convalescent COVID-19. The donor label of this sample is uncertain. CDR3s include the opening cysteine and the closing phenylalanine or tryptophan. The order of the fields is clone size, J gene, D gene, V gene, CDR3 protein, CDR3 DNA. D genes are given only for firm matches. A clone size is listed for some rows: how often the clone was seen (once, few, many), or a class if it is expanded.

. TRBJ1-5 . TRBV10-3 CAARPEGTSNQPQHF TGTGCCGCCCGACCAGAGGGGACAAGCAATCAGCCCCAGCATTTT
. TRBJ2-2 . TRBV30 CAWSVGPGELFF TGTGCCTGGAGTGTTGGCCCCGGGGAGCTGTTTTTT
. TRBJ2-7 TRBD1 TRBV2 CASATGYEQYF TGTGCCAGCGCGACAGGGTACGAGCAGTACTTC
. TRBJ1-4 . TRBV7-9 CASSLVQVNEKLFF TGTGCCAGCAGCTTAGTGCAGGTTAATGAAAAACTGTTTTTT
. TRBJ2-7 TRBD2 TRBV7-2 CASSFLAGAIHEQYF TGTGCCAGCAGCTTTTTAGCGGGAGCGATACACGAGCAGTACTTC
. TRBJ1-6 . TRBV5-3 CARSLSLRFHF TGTGCCAGAAGCCTGAGCCTGCGCTTCCACTTT
. TRBJ2-5 . TRBV22-1 CPGSAHAAKVRYSNHQETQYF TGTCCTGGGAGCGCACACGCAGCGAAGGTAAGGTATTCCAACCACCAAGAGACCCAGTACTTC
. TRBJ2-1 TRBD2 TRBV5-4 CASSSSGRGYNEQFF TGTGCCAGCAGTTCTAGCGGGAGGGGATACAATGAGCAGTTCTTC
. TRBJ2-7 TRBD1 TRBV3-1/TRBV3-2 CASSRDREYEQYF TGTGCCAGCAGCCGGGACAGGGAGTACGAGCAGTACTTC
. TRBJ2-5 TRBD1 TRBV28 CASSLRDRGLGETQYF TGTGCCAGCAGTTTGCGTGACAGGGGGCTGGGGGAGACCCAGTACTTC
few TRBJ1-5 . TRBV6-1 CASSDGRSQPQHF TGTGCCAGCAGTGATGGGAGGAGTCAGCCCCAGCATTTT
. TRBJ2-1 TRBD2 TRBV7-2 CASSLGGTSHEQFF TGTGCCAGCAGCTTAGGAGGGACTAGCCATGAGCAGTTCTTC
. TRBJ1-5 . TRBV9 CASSGGVNQPQHF TGTGCCAGCAGCGGGGGGGTCAATCAGCCCCAGCATTTT